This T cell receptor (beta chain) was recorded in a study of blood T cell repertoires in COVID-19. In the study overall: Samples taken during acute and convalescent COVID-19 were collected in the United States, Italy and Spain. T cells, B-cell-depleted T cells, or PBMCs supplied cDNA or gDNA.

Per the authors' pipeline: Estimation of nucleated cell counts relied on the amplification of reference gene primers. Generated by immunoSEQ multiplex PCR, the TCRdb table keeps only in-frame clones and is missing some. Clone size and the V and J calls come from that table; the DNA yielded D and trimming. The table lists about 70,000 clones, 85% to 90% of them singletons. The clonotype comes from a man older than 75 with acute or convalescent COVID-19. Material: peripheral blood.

The CDR3 DNA reads as TGCGCCAGCCGAACCGGGACAAGTAATGAAAAACTGTTTTTT. Encoded protein: CASRTGTSNEKLFF. This rearrangement joins TRBV5-1 to TRBJ1-4, with a tentative D call TRBD1 (6 bases). The CDR3 is made up of 14 amino acids. V was trimmed by 7 bases and J by 4 bases, leaving 14 bases between them. CDR1 and CDR2 from the germline V gene are SGHRS and YFSETQ.